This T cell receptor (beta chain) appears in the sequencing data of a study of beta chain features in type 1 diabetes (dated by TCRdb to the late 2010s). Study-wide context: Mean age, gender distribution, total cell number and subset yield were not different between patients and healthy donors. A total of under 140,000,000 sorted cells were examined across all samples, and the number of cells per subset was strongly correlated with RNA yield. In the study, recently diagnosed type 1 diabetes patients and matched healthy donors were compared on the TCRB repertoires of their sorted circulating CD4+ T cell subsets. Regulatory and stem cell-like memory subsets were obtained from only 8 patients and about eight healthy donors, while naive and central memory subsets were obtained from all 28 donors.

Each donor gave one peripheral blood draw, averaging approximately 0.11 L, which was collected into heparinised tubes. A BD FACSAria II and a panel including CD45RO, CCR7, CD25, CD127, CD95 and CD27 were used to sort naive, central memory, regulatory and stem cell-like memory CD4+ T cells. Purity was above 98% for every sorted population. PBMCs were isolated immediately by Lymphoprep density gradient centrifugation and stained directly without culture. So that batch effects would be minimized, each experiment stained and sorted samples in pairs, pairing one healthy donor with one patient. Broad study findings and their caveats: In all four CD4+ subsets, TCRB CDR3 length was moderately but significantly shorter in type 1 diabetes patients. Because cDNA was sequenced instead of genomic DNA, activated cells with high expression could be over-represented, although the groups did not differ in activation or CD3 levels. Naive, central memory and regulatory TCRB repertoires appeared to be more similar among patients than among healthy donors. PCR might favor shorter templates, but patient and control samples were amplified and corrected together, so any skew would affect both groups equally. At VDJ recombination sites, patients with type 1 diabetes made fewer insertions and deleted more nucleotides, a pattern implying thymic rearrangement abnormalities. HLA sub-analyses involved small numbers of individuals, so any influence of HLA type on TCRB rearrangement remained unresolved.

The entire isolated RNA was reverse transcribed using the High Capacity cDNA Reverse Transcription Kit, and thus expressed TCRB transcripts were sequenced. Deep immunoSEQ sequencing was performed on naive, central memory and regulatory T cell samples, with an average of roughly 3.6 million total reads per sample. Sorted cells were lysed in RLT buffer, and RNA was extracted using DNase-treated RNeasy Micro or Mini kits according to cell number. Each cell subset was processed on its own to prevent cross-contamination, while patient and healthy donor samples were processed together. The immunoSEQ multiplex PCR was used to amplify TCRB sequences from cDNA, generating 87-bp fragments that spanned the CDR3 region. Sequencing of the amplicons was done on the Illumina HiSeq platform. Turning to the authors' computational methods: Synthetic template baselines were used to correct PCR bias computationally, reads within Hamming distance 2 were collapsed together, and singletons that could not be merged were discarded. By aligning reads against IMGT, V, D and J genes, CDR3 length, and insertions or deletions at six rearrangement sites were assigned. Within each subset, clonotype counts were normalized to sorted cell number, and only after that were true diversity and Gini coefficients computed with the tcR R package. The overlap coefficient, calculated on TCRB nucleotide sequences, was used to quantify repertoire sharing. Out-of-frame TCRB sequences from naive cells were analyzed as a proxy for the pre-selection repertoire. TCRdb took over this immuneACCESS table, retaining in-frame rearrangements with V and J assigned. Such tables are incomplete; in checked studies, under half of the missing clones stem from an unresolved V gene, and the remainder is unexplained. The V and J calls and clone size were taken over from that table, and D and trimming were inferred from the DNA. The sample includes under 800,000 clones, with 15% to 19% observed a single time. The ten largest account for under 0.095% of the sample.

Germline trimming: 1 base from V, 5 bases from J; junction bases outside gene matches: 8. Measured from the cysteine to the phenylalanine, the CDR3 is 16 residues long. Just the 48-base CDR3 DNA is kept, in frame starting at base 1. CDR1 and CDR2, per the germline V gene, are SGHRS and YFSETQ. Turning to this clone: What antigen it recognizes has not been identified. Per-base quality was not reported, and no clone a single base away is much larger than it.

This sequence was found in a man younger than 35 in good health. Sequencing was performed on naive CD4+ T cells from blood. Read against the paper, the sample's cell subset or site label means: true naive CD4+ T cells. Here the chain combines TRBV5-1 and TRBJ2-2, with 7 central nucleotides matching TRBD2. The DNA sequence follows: TGCGCCAGCAGCTTGTCGCCCAAGGGACTAACCGGGGAGCTGTTTTTT. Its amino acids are CASSLSPKGLTGELFF.